Detailed here is one T cell receptor (beta chain). This sample is drawn from a study of cytomegalovirus exposure and HLA in healthy donors. Losses at the gene ends were 1 base for V and 4 bases for J; bases not matched to a gene: 6. The CDR3 length is 16 residues. CDR1 and CDR2 from the germline V gene are SGHTA and FQGNSA. PCR amplification relied on 60 Vbeta primers (plus 13 Jbeta primers). Assay: immunoSEQ multiplex PCR; the TCRdb copy retains only in-frame clones and omits some. In the table there are some 90,000 clones, approximately 83% of which are singletons. This sequence was found in a man aged 50 to 59 in good health and CMV-seronegative. The sequencing sample was made of PBMCs. This sequence joins TRBV7-2 and TRBJ2-1, with 8 bases that match TRBD2. CDR3 DNA: TGTGCCAGCAGCTTAGAATCGGGAGGGGAATACAATGAGCAGTTCTTC. It codes for CASSLESGGEYNEQFF.